Listed here are 23 T cell receptor beta chains from one sample, sequenced in a study of blood T cell repertoires in COVID-19 (dated by TCRdb to 2018 to 2020). To prepare the library, the immunoSEQ multiplex PCR assay was applied. Entries here come from immuneACCESS through TCRdb and include only in-frame sequences with V and J called. Some clones fail to appear in such tables; in the studies checked, an unresolved V gene covers under half of the shortfall, and the cause of the remainder is unknown. In this sample the table shows roughly 80,000 clones, 65% to 85% of which occur a single time. About a sixth of the sample is in the top ten clones. Specimen: peripheral blood. The receptors were gathered from a woman in her sixties with acute or convalescent COVID-19.

This clone showed up just once. V is TRBV27 and J is TRBJ1-5; no reliable D call. V shed 8 bases and J shed 2 bases, with 19 bases lying between them. The CDR3 sequence is 16 residues long. From germline, CDR1 is MNHEY and CDR2 SMNVEV (reference sequence). The CDR3 reads CASGLLAVQGNQPQHF. DNA for the CDR3: TGTGCCAGCGGCCTTCTAGCGGTACAAGGCAATCAGCCCCAGCATTTT.

The table lists this clone with a count of one. The J gene is TRBJ1-4, the V gene TRBV11-2; the D is unclear. This CDR3 region has 13 residues. With 4 bases removed from V and 5 bases from J, the gap between germline ends came to 8 bases. Germline V CDR1 and CDR2: SGHAT, FQNNGV. The CDR3 here is CASSSGRNEKLFF. CDR3 DNA sequence: TGTGCCAGCAGCTCCGGGAGAAATGAAAAACTGTTTTTT.

The genes are TRBV21-1 and TRBJ1-2; TRBD1 was called by the table and not checked on the DNA. TRBV21-1 corresponds to a pseudogene. The CDR3 covers 15 residues. In DNA, the CDR3 is TGTGCCAGCAGCAAAGTGGACCCGACAGGGGGCATCTACACCTTC. Translating gives CASSKVDPTGGIYTF.

A note on this clone: A much larger clone lies one base from this, so it may be a read error. Other nucleotide sequences from this sample produce the same CDR3. V is TRBV18 and J is TRBJ1-3; TRBD1 matches at 10 bases. Germline V gene data show CDR1 as KGHSH and CDR2 as LQKENI. There are 16 residues in the CDR3. V lost 4 bases, J lost 1 base, and 4 bases stayed unmatched. For the CDR3, the DNA is TGTGCCAGCTCACAACCGGGACAGGGGTCTGGAAACACCATATATTTT. Translation: CASSQPGQGSGNTIYF.

The rearrangement links TRBV21-1 to TRBJ2-6; the DNA was not used to check the table's D call, TRBD1. TRBV21-1 is recorded as a pseudogene. This CDR3 has 15 amino acids. The CDR3 DNA reads TGTGCCAGCAGCAAGGGGCGCTCTGGGGCCAACGTCCTGACTTTC. Protein: CASSKGRSGANVLTF.

V gene TRBV15 combines with J gene TRBJ1-1; D gene ambiguous. Trimming pared 5 bases from V and 11 bases from J, leaving 15 bases between. Germline assignment: CDR1 LNHNV and CDR2 YYDKDF (reference sequence). The CDR3 runs to 12 residues. Here the CDR3 reads CATSPDRSGAFF. The DNA of the CDR3 is TGTGCCACCAGCCCTGACCGCTCGGGGGCTTTCTTT.

This chain links TRBV3-1 (or the pseudogene TRBV3-2) with TRBJ1-1, with D hard to call. The length of the CDR3 is 14 residues. V shed 1 base and J shed 6 bases, with 12 bases lying between them. Germline V gene sequence: CDR1 LGHDT, CDR2 YNNKEL (reference sequence). For the CDR3, the DNA is TGTGCCAGCAGCCAAGGGGGAGGGAGGGCTGAAGCTTTCTTT. Encoded protein: CASSQGGGRAEAFF.

This clone was recorded once. The junction departs from germline at one end; a sequencing error may be responsible. The chain joins TRBV18 to TRBJ1-1; D is undetermined. The CDR3 runs 13 residues. The germline CDR1 and CDR2 sequences are KGHSH and LQKENI. The CDR3 region is CASSPLRDSEAFF. CDR3 bases: TGTGCCAGCTCCCCACTTAGAGACTCTGAAGCTTTCTTT.

CDR3 nucleotide sequence: TGTGCCAGCAGCTTGGGGGCAGGCAACCAGCAGTACTTC. Translating it yields CASSLGAGNQQYF. This chain joins TRBV11-2 and TRBJ2-7, with D possibly matching TRBD1 (6 bases). CDR3 length: 13 residues. CDR1 SGHAT and CDR2 FQNNGV come from the germline V gene. V was cut by 3 bases and J by 8 bases, with 14 bases left in between.

The V and J genes are TRBV2 and TRBJ2-1, with 13 bases identical to TRBD2. The germline V gene has CDR1 SNHLY and CDR2 FYNNEI. After removal of 5 bases from V and 9 bases from J, the junction contained 4 bases not matched to a gene. The CDR3 spans 14 residues. CDR3 residues: CASSTSGGAAEQFF. The CDR3 DNA follows: TGTGCCAGCAGTACTAGCGGGGGGGCCGCTGAGCAGTTCTTC.

The V call is TRBV6-2 or TRBV6-3, the J call TRBJ2-4; D possibly corresponds to TRBD1 (5 bases). CDR1 is MNHEY and CDR2 is SVGEGT in the germline V gene. V lost 6 bases, J lost 0 bases, and 12 bases lay in between. CDR3 length: 15 amino acids. CDR3 sequence: CASSSDSQAKNIQYF. The CDR3 DNA sequence: TGTGCCAGCAGCTCCGACAGCCAAGCCAAAAACATTCAGTACTTC.

This sequence joins TRBV12-5 and TRBJ2-3; maybe TRBD1 (5 bases). The CDR3 consists of 18 residues. V dropped 0 bases and J dropped 5 bases, with 21 bases sitting between them. Germline V gives CDR1 LGHNT, CDR2 FRNRAP. CDR3 region: CASGLVDFVGRVGDTQYF. The CDR3 nucleotides are TGTGCTAGTGGTTTGGTTGATTTCGTGGGCAGGGTCGGAGATACGCAGTATTTT. Variable domain in full (rest from reference TRBV12-5 and TRBJ2-3): DARVTQTPRHKVTEMGQEVTMRCQPILGHNTVFWYRQTMMQGLELLAYFRNRAPLDDSGMPKDRFSAEMPDATLATLKIQPSEPRDSAVYFCASGLVDFVGRVGDTQYFGPGTRLTVL.

The rearrangement links TRBV5-1 to TRBJ1-2; the D is unclear. The V end was cut by 1 base, the J end by 1 base, with 8 bases between. Germline CDR1 SGHRS, CDR2 YFSETQ. This CDR3 is built from 14 residues. The CDR3 DNA follows: TGCGCCAGCAGCTTGATAGGCGGTAACTATGGCTACACCTTC. Translated: CASSLIGGNYGYTF.

V usage is TRBV6-2 or TRBV6-3 and J usage is TRBJ2-7; TRBD2 matches 7 bases. CDR1 and CDR2 from the germline V gene are MNHEY and SVGEGT. J lost 0 bases, V lost 1 base, and 3 bases had no gene match. The CDR3 runs to 15 residues. The CDR3, as DNA: TGTGCCAGCAGTTACTGGCGGGAGAGCTCCTACGAGCAGTACTTC. Protein product: CASSYWRESSYEQYF.

J is TRBJ2-5 and V is TRBV6-6; 7 bases are shared with TRBD1. After removal of 0 bases from V and 2 bases from J, the junction contained 6 bases not matched to a gene. The length of the CDR3 is 16 residues. CDR1 is MNHNY and CDR2 is SVGAGI in the germline V gene (reference sequence). Here the CDR3 reads CASSYSGTAPQETQYF. CDR3 nucleotide sequence: TGTGCCAGCAGTTACTCCGGGACAGCTCCACAAGAGACCCAGTACTTC.

V usage is TRBV10-1 and J usage is TRBJ1-1; D perhaps matches TRBD1 (5 bases). Germline assignment: CDR1 WNHNN and CDR2 SYGVQD (reference sequence). This CDR3 has 13 amino acids. V shed 8 bases and J shed 1 base, with 11 bases lying between them. CDR3 coding DNA: TGCGCCAGCTCAAGGACACCGAACACTGAAGCTTTCTTT. It encodes CASSRTPNTEAFF.

The chain carries TRBV19 and TRBJ1-1; D remains ambiguous. V was clipped by 3 bases and J by 7 bases, with 12 bases between them. Per germline, CDR1 LNHDA and CDR2 SQIVND (reference sequence). The CDR3 runs 13 residues. The CDR3 DNA reads TGTGCCAGTAGTATTGGAGGACGGGTTGAAGCTTTCTTT. Its protein is CASSIGGRVEAFF.

CDR3 DNA: TGTGCCAGCAGCTTAGACAGGGCTAATGGCTACACCTTC. Amino acid sequence: CASSLDRANGYTF. J is TRBJ1-2 and V is TRBV11-2, with D possibly being TRBD1 (5 bases). The CDR3 sequence is 13 residues long. The germline V and J ends were trimmed by 0 bases and 6 bases, with 8 bases remaining between them. Germline V CDR1 and CDR2: SGHAT, FQNNGV.

The J gene is TRBJ2-3, the V gene TRBV6-2 or TRBV6-3, with 11 bases lining up with TRBD2. Losses at the gene ends were 5 bases for V and 2 bases for J; bases not matched to a gene: 9. The CDR3 is 17 amino acids. Germline-derived CDR1 and CDR2 are MNHEY and SVGEGT. The CDR3 DNA is TGTGCCAGCAGTCTACTACTAGCGGGGGCCCCCACAGATACGCAGTATTTT. This gives the protein CASSLLLAGAPTDTQYF.

The chain has TRBV11-3 and TRBJ2-5, with 8 bases identical to TRBD1. Per germline, CDR1 SGHNT and CDR2 YENEEA. CDR3 length: 14 residues. Trimming removed 0 bases from V and 7 bases from J; junction bases left unmatched: 4. The CDR3 region is CASSLEGTGRTQYF. The CDR3 DNA reads TGTGCCAGCAGCTTAGAAGGGACAGGACGGACCCAGTACTTC.

This clone was observed a single time. V and J are TRBV7-9 and TRBJ1-4, with D possibly being TRBD1 (5 bases). Germline V gene lookup returns CDR1 SEHNR and CDR2 FQNEAQ (reference sequence). The CDR3 extends over 15 amino acids. Trimming took 4 bases from V and 11 from J, leaving 20 bases between them. DNA of the CDR3: TGTGCCAGCAGCTCGGCGGGGAGGGATAGGGACAAACTGTTTTTT. The encoded protein is CASSSAGRDRDKLFF.

This clone has a handful of counts. V gene TRBV6-2 or TRBV6-3 combines with J gene TRBJ1-5; D is unresolved. V dropped 3 bases and J dropped 3 bases, with 15 bases sitting between them. The CDR3 is 16 amino acids. Germline V lookup: CDR1 MNHEY, CDR2 SVGEGT. The DNA for the CDR3 is TGTGCCAGCAGTTATACCCGAGGACTTCCCAATCAGCCCCAGCATTTT. Protein product: CASSYTRGLPNQPQHF.

The V and J genes are TRBV5-1 and TRBJ1-1; no clear D. Trimming took off 1 base at V and 2 bases at J, with 9 bases between the two ends. This CDR3 is built from 14 residues. Germline CDR1 SGHRS, CDR2 YFSETQ. The CDR3 is CASSLRQFNTEAFF. DNA of the CDR3: TGCGCCAGCAGCTTGAGACAATTTAACACTGAAGCTTTCTTT. The full variable domain, with the rest looked up from reference TRBV5-1 and TRBJ1-1, is KAGVTQTPRYLIKTRGQQVTLSCSPISGHRSVSWYQQTPGQGLQFLFEYFSETQRNKGNFPGRFSGRQFSNSRSEMNVSTLELGDSALYLCASSLRQFNTEAFFGQGTRLTVV.